This T cell receptor (beta chain) was observed in a study of T cell responses to AZD1222 COVID-19 vaccine. Study context: Both about-4-week and about-12-week second-dose recipients were combined.

The CDR3 runs 17 residues. This table comes from immunoSEQ multiplex PCR, and its TCRdb copy is limited to in-frame clones, with some not included. The data show roughly 100,000 clones, more than 75% seen once. The rearrangement links TRBV21-1 to TRBJ2-2; the table's TRBD2 call for D was not verified on the DNA. TRBV21-1 is labeled a pseudogene. This clonotype originated in an adult in good health. The sequencing here drew on peripheral blood, taken on day 0 of AZD1222 vaccination. The DNA for the CDR3 is TGTGCCAGCAGCAAAGCGGCGCGAGCGGGGAACACCGGGGAGCTGTTTTTT. Its protein is CASSKAARAGNTGELFF.